These T cell receptor beta chains were read from a single sample in a study of T cells in localized non-small cell lung cancer. Here immunoSEQ multiplex PCR was the method, and the copy in TCRdb shows in-frame clones only, minus some. The top ten clones hold 1.2% of a sample with around 15,000 clones, around 91% of them seen once. The sample here was peripheral blood mononuclear cells, taken before any cancer treatment. The receptors were gathered from a woman aged 40-69 years with stage III lung adenocarcinoma. Each CDR3 is given with its conserved first and last residue. D genes are given only for firm matches. The listing skips clone size in some rows; elsewhere it reads once, few, many or a size class.

.,TRBV7-8,.,TRBJ1-2,CASSLGTASSGYTF,TGTGCCAGCAGCTTAGGGACAGCCTCAAGTGGCTACACCTTC
.,TRBV14,TRBD2,TRBJ2-5,CASSLAGGETQYF,TGTGCCAGCAGCCTAGCGGGGGGGGAGACCCAGTACTTC
.,TRBV11-3,.,TRBJ1-3,CASSLGSRGLSGNTIYF,TGTGCCAGCAGCTTAGGCAGCCGGGGGCTCTCTGGAAACACCATATATTTT
.,TRBV2,.,TRBJ2-7,CASSRNPTGTSSYEQYF,TGTGCCAGCAGCCGCAACCCGACAGGTACGAGCTCCTACGAGCAGTACTTC
.,TRBV5-1,TRBD1,TRBJ2-1,CASSPRQGIGWNEQFF,TGCGCCAGCAGCCCAAGACAGGGAATCGGGTGGAATGAGCAGTTCTTC
.,TRBV6-1,.,TRBJ1-5,CASSEVVGQPQHF,TGTGCCAGCAGTGAAGTTGTTGGTCAGCCCCAGCATTTT
few,TRBV2,.,TRBJ1-1,CASRITEAFF,TGTGCCAGCAGGATTACTGAAGCTTTCTTT
.,TRBV9,TRBD1,TRBJ2-7,CASNPTGTGYEQYF,TGTGCCAGCAACCCGACAGGGACCGGGTACGAGCAGTACTTC
.,TRBV4-1,TRBD2,TRBJ2-2,CASSPRDLAIAGVANTGELFF,TGCGCCAGCAGCCCCCGGGACTTAGCTATAGCGGGAGTTGCGAACACCGGGGAGCTGTTTTTT
.,TRBV7-9,.,TRBJ2-3,CASSLFGVQADTQYF,TGTGCCAGCAGCCTGTTTGGAGTTCAGGCAGATACGCAGTATTTT
.,TRBV18,TRBD2,TRBJ2-3,CASSGLAGKDTQYF,TGTGCCAGCTCCGGACTAGCGGGGAAAGATACGCAGTATTTT